The T cell receptor beta chain under discussion was sequenced for a study of CD4+ T cells in melanoma. Data came from immunoSEQ multiplex PCR; TCRdb stores just in-frame clones and leaves some out. Of about 13,000 clones in the sample, about 83% were seen once. Study results and limitations: Neoantigen-specific CD4+ T cells in melanoma reportedly had diverse differentiation states. A reported correlation linked neoantigen-specific CD4+ T cells to CD8+, macrophage and B cell function.

On this clone itself: The antigen remains unidentified.

This CDR3 spans 15 amino acids. CDR1 is MGHRA, CDR2 YSYEKL, per germline. The junction had 7 bases not matched to a gene; V was cut back by 6 bases and J by 0 bases. Sequencing was performed on cells from a culture (not recorded whether cultured in vitro). The sequence was collected from a human donor with melanoma. The J gene is TRBJ2-7, the V gene TRBV4-1; TRBD2 matches 8 bases. CDR3 in DNA: TGCGCCAGCAGGAATTTAGCGGGGATCTCCTACGAGCAGTACTTC. The encoded protein is CASRNLAGISYEQYF.